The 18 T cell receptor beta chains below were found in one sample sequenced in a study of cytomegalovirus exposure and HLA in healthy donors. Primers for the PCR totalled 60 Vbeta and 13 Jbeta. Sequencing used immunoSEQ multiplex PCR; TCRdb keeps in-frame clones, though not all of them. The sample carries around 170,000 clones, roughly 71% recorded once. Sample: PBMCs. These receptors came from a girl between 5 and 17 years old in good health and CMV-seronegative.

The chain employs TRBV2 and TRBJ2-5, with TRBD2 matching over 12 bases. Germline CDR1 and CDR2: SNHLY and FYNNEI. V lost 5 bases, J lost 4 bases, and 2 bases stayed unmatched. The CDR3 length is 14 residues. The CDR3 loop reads CASSPTSGGETQYF. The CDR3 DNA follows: TGTGCCAGCAGTCCGACTAGCGGGGGAGAGACCCAGTACTTC.

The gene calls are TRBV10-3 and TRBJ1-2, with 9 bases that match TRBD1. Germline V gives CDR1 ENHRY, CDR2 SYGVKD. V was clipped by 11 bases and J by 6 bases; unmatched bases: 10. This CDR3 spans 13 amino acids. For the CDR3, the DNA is TGTGCCTCTAGGACAGGGGAAGACGATGGCTACACCTTC. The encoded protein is CASRTGEDDGYTF.

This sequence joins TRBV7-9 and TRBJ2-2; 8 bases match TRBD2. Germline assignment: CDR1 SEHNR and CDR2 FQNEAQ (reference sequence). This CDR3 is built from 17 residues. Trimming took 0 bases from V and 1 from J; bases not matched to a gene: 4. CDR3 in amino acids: CASSLAHSGENTGELFF. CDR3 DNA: TGTGCCAGCAGCTTAGCCCATAGCGGGGAGAACACCGGGGAGCTGTTTTTT.

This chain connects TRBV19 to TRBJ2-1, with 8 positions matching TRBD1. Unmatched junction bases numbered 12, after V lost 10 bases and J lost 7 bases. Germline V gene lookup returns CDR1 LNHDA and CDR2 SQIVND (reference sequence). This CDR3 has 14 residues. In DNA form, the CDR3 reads TGTGCCACCGTATTAACAGGGGGTACGAATGAGCAGTTCTTC. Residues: CATVLTGGTNEQFF.

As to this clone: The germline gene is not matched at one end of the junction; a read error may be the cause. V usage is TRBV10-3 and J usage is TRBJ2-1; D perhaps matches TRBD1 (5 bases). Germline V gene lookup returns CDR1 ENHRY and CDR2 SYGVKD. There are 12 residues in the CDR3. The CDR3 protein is CASRKPTDSMVF. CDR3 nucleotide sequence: TGTGCCAGCCGAAAACCGACAGACTCAATGGTCTTC.

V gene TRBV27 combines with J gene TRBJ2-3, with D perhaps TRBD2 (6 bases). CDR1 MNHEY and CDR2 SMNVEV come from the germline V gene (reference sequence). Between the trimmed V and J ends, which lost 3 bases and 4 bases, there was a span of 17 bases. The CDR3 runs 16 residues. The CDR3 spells CASSFSERAGSDTQYF. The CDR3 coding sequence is TGTGCCAGCAGTTTTTCGGAGCGGGCGGGTTCAGATACGCAGTATTTT.

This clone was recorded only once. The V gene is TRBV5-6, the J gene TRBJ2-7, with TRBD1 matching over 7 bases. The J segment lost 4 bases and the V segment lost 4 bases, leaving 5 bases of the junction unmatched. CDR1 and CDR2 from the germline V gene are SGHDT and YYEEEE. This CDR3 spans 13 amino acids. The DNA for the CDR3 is TGTGCCAGCAGCCCTGGGACAGCGTACGAGCAGTACTTC. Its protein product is CASSPGTAYEQYF.

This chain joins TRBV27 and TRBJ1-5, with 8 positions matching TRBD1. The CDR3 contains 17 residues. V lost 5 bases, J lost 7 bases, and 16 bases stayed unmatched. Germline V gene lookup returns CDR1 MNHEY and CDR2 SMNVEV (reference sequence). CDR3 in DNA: TGTGCCAGCAGTAGGACGTTGGGGACAGGCGAGGGGCAGCCCCAGCATTTT. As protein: CASSRTLGTGEGQPQHF.

The chain's CDR3 is CASSGQLQETQYF. The CDR3 DNA sequence: TGTGCCAGCAGCGGACAACTCCAAGAGACCCAGTACTTC. The chain recombines TRBV11-2 with TRBJ2-5; a weak D match, TRBD1 (5 bases). Germline V lookup: CDR1 SGHAT, CDR2 FQNNGV. V was cut by 5 bases and J by 1 base, with 8 bases left in between. CDR3 length: 13 amino acids. Combining the CDR3 with reference TRBV11-2 and TRBJ2-5 gives the whole variable domain EAGVAQSPRYKIIEKRQSVAFWCNPISGHATLYWYQQILGQGPKLLIQFQNNGVVDDSQLPKDRFSAERLKGVDSTLKIQPAKLEDSAVYLCASSGQLQETQYFGPGTRLLVL.

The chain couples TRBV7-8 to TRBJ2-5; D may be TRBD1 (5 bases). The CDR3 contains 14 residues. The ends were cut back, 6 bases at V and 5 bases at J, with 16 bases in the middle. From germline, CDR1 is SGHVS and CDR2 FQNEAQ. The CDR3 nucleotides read TGTGCCAGCAGAATAGGGGTGATTCGGGAGACCCAGTACTTC. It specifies CASRIGVIRETQYF.

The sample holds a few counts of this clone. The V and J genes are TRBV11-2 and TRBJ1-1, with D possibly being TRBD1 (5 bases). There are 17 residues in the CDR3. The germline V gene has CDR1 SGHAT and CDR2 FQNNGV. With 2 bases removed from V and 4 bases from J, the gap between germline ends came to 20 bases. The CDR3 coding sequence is TGTGCCAGCAGCTTACTGGGGGGGTCGAGGGGAAGCACTGAAGCTTTCTTT. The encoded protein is CASSLLGGSRGSTEAFF.

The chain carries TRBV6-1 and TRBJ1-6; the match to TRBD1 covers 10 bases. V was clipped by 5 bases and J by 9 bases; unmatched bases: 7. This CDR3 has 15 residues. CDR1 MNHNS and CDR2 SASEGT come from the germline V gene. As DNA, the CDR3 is TGTGCCAGCAGTTTAGAGGGACAGGGGTTTTCACCCCTCCACTTT. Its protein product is CASSLEGQGFSPLHF.

The CDR3 spells CASRDLGASEQYF. CDR3 in DNA: TGTGCCAGCAGGGATTTGGGGGCGAGCGAGCAGTACTTC. The V gene is TRBV6-1, the J gene TRBJ2-7; maybe TRBD1 (6 bases). With 6 bases removed from V and 6 bases from J, the gap between germline ends came to 15 bases. This CDR3 is built from 13 residues. Germline CDR1 is MNHNS and CDR2 is SASEGT.

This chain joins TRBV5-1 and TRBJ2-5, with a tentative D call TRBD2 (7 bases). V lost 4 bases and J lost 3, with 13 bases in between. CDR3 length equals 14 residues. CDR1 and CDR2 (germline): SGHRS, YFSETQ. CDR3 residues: CASSQDSGEETQYF. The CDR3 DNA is TGCGCCAGCAGCCAGGACAGCGGGGAAGAGACCCAGTACTTC.

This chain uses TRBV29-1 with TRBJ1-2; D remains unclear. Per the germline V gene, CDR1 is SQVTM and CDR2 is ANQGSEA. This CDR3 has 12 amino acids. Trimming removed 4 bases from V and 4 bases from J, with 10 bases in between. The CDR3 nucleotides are TGCAGCGTTGTAGAGGTACTCTATGGCTACACCTTC. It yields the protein CSVVEVLYGYTF.

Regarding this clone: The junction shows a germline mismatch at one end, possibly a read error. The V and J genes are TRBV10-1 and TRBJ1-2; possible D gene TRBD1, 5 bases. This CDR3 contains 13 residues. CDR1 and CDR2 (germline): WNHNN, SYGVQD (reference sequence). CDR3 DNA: TGCGCCAGCAGTGAGTCCCGGTTGGGCAGGGTCTCCTTC. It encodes CASSESRLGRVSF.

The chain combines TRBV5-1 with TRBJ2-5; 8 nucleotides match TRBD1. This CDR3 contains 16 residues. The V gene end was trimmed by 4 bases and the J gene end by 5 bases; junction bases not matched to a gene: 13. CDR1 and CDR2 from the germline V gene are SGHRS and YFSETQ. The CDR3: CASSPTLGQALETQYF. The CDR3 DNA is TGCGCCAGCAGCCCTACCTTGGGACAGGCTTTGGAGACCCAGTACTTC.

CDR3 loop: CAIKGLAPSTDTQYF. The DNA for the CDR3 is TGTGCCATCAAGGGACTAGCGCCTAGCACAGATACGCAGTATTTT. The V and J genes are TRBV10-3 and TRBJ2-3; 10 bases map to TRBD2. In germline, CDR1 is ENHRY, CDR2 SYGVKD. CDR3 length equals 15 residues. Trimming took 7 bases from V and 0 from J; bases not matched to a gene: 4.